This T cell receptor (beta chain) was observed in a study of blood T cell repertoires in COVID-19. The overall study: Sources were T cells, B-cell-depleted T cells, or PBMCs; the material itself was cDNA or gDNA.

Patients from Seattle were sampled longitudinally, starting during active infection. Per the study methods: Estimation of nucleated cell counts relied on the amplification of reference gene primers. Generated by immunoSEQ multiplex PCR, the TCRdb table keeps only in-frame clones and is missing some. The V and J calls and clone size are taken from that table; D and trimming were inferred from the DNA. The data show almost 250,000 clones, approximately 85% seen once. Sequencing input: peripheral blood. The source of this sequence is a woman older than 75 with COVID-19, enrolled during active disease.

The CDR3 region is CASRIGSRVEAFF. Written as DNA, the CDR3 is TGTGCCAGCAGAATAGGTAGCAGGGTAGAAGCTTTCTTT. This sequence joins TRBV25-1 and TRBJ1-1; TRBD1 might be the D (5 bases). There are 13 residues in the CDR3. The germline V gene has CDR1 MGHDK and CDR2 SYGVNS. V was shortened by 6 bases and J by 8 bases, with 16 bases between the two germline ends. The whole variable domain, remainder taken from reference TRBV25-1 and TRBJ1-1, is EADIYQTPRYLVIGTGKKITLECSQTMGHDKMYWYQQDPGMELHLIHYSYGVNSTEKGDLSSESTVSRIRTEHFPLTLESARPSHTSQYLCASRIGSRVEAFFGQGTRLTVV.